This T cell receptor beta chain comes out of a study of blood T cell repertoires in COVID-19. Authors' analysis steps: Amplification with reference gene primers provided the estimates of nucleated cell counts. Clones were sequenced by immunoSEQ multiplex PCR, and TCRdb holds only the in-frame ones, with some missing. The V and J calls and clone size are taken from that table; D and trimming were inferred from the DNA. The table has approximately 120,000 clones, about 70% seen once. The specimen sequenced was peripheral blood. The TCR sequence derives from a man older than 75 with COVID-19, enrolled during active disease.

The CDR3 here is CASRGGPSSYEQYF. In DNA form, the CDR3 reads TGTGCCAGCAGGGGGGGACCGAGCTCCTACGAGCAGTACTTC. The rearrangement uses TRBV2 and TRBJ2-7; TRBD2 might be the D (6 bases). Germline CDR1 SNHLY, CDR2 FYNNEI. V was pared by 6 bases and J by 0 bases, with 12 bases between. The CDR3 loop spans 14 amino acids.